This T cell receptor beta chain emerged from a study of T cell responses to AZD1222 COVID-19 vaccine. Study information: Combined were second doses at about 4 or about 12 weeks. Study conclusions and caveats: Donors were chiefly white British, with a greater number of females, and clonal diversity was perhaps underestimated. Repertoire sampling happened only post peak T cell response.

The CDR3 loop spans 13 amino acids. V shed 4 bases and J 4 bases; nucleotides not matched to a gene: 0. Generated by immunoSEQ multiplex PCR, the TCRdb table keeps only in-frame clones and is missing some. This table has about 130,000 clones, under 95% appearing once. In the case of this clone: Its cognate antigen is unknown.

The TCR originated in an adult in good health. V gene TRBV12-3 or TRBV12-4 combines with J gene TRBJ2-3, with 9 positions matching TRBD2. The material sequenced was peripheral blood, taken on day 0 of AZD1222 vaccination. CDR3 residues: CASSSSGADTQYF. The CDR3 DNA is TGTGCCAGCAGTTCTAGCGGGGCAGATACGCAGTATTTT.